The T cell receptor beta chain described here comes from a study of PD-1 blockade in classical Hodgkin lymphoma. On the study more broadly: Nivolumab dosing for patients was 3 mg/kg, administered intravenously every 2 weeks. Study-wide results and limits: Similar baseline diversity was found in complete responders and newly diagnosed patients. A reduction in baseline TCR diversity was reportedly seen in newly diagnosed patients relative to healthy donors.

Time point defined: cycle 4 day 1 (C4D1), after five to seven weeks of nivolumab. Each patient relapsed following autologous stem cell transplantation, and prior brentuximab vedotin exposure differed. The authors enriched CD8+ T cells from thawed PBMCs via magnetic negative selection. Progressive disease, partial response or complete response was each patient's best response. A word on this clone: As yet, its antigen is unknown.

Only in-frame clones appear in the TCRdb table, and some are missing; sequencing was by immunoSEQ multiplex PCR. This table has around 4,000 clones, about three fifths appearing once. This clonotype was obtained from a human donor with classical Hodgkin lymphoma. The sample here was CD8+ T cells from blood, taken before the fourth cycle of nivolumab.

The CDR3 DNA sequence: TGTGCCATCCCCATTGGGGCAGGGGGCCCAGGTGGCTACACCTTC. Its protein is CAIPIGAGGPGGYTF. The V gene is TRBV10-3, the J gene TRBJ1-2, with TRBD1 matching over 8 bases. CDR1 and CDR2 from the germline V gene are ENHRY and SYGVKD. The CDR3 sequence is 15 residues long. Trimming removed 8 bases from V and 7 bases from J; junction bases left unmatched: 15.